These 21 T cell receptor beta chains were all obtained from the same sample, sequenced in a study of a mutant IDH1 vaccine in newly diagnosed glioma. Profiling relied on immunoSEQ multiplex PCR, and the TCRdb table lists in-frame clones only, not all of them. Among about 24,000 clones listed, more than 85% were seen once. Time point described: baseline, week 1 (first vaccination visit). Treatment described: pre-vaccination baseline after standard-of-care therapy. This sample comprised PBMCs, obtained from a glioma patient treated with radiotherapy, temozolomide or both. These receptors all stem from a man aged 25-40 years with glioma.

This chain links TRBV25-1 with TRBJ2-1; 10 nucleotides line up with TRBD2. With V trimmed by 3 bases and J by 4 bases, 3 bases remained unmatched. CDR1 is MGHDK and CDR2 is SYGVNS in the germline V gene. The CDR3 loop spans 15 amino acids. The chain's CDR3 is CASSDWTSGYNEQFF. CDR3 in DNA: TGTGCCAGCAGTGATTGGACTAGCGGATACAATGAGCAGTTCTTC.

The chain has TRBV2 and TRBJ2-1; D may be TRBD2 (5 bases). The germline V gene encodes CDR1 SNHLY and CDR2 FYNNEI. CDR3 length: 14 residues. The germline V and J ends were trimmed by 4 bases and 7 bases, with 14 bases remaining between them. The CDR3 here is CASSGTAFLNEQFF. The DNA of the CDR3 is TGTGCCAGCAGTGGGACTGCCTTTTTGAATGAGCAGTTCTTC.

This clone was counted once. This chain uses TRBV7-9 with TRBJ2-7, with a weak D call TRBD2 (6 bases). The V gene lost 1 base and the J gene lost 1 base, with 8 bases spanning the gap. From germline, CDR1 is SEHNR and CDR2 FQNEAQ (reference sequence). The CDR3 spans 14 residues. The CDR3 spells CASSLGAGSYEQYF. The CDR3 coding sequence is TGTGCCAGCAGCTTAGGGGCGGGGTCCTACGAGCAGTACTTC.

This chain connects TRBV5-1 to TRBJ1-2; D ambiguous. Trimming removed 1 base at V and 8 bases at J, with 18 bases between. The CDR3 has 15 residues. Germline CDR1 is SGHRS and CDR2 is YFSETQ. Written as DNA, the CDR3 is TGCGCCAGCAGCTTGACTACGGACCCTTCGATGGGCTACACCTTC. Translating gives CASSLTTDPSMGYTF.

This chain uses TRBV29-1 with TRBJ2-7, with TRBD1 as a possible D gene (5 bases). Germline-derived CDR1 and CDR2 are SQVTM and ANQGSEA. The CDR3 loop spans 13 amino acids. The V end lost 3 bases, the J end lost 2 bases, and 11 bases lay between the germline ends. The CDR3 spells CSVEVREPYEQYF. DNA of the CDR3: TGCAGCGTTGAGGTCAGGGAACCCTACGAGCAGTACTTC.

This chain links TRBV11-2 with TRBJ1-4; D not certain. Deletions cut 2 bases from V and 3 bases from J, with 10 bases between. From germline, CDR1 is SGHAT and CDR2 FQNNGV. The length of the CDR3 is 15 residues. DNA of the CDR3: TGTGCCAGCAGCTTAACCGGGATTTCTAATGAAAAACTGTTTTTT. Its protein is CASSLTGISNEKLFF.

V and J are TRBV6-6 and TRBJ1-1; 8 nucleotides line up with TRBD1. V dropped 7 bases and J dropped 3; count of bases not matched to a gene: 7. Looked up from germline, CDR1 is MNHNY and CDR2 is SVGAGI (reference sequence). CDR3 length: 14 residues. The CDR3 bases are TGTGCCAGCAATTTCAGGGGGCCTGACACTGAAGCTTTCTTT. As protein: CASNFRGPDTEAFF.

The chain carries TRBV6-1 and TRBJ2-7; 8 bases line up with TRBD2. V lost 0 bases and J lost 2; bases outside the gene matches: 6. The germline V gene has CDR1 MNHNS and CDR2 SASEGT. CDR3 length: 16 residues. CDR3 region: CASSEALAGGPYEQYF. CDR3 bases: TGTGCCAGCAGTGAAGCGTTGGCGGGAGGCCCCTACGAGCAGTACTTC.

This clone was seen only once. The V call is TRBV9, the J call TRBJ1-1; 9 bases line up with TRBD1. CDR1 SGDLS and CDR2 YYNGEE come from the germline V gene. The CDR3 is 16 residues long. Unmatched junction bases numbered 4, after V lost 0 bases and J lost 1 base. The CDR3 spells CASSVGPGQGNTEAFF. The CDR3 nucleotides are TGTGCCAGCAGCGTAGGTCCGGGACAGGGGAACACTGAAGCTTTCTTT.

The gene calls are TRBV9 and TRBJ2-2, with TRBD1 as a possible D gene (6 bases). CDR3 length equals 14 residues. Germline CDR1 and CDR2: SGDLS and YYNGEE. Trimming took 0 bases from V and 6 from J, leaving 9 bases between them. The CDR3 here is CASSVGAGAGELFF. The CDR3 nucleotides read TGTGCCAGCAGCGTAGGGGCAGGGGCCGGGGAGCTGTTTTTT.

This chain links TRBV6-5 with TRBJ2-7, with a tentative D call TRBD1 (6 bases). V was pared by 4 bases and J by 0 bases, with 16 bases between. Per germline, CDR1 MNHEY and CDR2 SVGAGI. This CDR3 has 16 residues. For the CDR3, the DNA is TGTGCCAGCAGTTCGTACAGGACAGCGAACTCCTACGAGCAGTACTTC. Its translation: CASSSYRTANSYEQYF.

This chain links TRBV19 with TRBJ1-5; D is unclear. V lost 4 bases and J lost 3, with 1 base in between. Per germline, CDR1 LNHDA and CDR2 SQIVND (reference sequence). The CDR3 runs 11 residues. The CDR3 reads CASSNNQPQHF. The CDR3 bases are TGTGCCAGTAGTAACAATCAGCCCCAGCATTTT.

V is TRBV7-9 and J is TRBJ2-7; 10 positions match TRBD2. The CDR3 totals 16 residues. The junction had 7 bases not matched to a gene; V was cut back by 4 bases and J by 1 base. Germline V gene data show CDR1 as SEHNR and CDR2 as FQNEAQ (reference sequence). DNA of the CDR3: TGTGCCAGCAGCTCCCACGGACTAGCGGATTCCTACGAGCAGTACTTC. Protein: CASSSHGLADSYEQYF.

CDR3 sequence reads: CSVKSPLALYGYTF. Here the CDR3 DNA reads TGCAGCGTAAAGTCCCCGCTCGCTCTCTATGGCTACACCTTC. The chain joins TRBV29-1 to TRBJ1-2, with D unresolved. Germline V gives CDR1 SQVTM, CDR2 ANQGSEA. CDR3 size: 14 residues. Deletions cut 6 bases from V and 4 bases from J, with 18 bases between.

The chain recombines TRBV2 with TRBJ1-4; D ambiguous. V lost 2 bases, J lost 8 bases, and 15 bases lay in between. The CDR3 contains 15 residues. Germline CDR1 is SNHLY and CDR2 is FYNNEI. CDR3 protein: CASSESPSGGEKLFF. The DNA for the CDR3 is TGTGCCAGCAGTGAAAGTCCGTCTGGTGGGGAAAAACTGTTTTTT.

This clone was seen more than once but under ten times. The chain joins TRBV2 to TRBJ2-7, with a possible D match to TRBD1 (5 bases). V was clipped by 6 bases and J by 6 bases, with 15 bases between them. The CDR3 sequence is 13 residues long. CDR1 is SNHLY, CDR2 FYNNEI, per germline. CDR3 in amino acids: CASSGSQGGEQYF. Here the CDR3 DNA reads TGTGCCAGCAGCGGCTCTCAGGGTGGCGAGCAGTACTTC.

The CDR3 DNA reads TGTGCCTGGAGAGTCAACTCTGGAAACACCATATATTTT. It translates to CAWRVNSGNTIYF. The V gene is TRBV30, the J gene TRBJ1-3; D is unclear. V was cut by 3 bases and J by 0 bases, with 6 bases left in between. CDR3 length: 13 amino acids. The germline V gene has CDR1 GTSNPN and CDR2 SVGIG (reference sequence).

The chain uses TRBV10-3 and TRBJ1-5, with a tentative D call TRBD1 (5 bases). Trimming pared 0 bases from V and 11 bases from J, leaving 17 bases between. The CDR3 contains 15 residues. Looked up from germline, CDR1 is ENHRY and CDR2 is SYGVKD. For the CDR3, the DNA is TGTGCCATCAGTGAGTCGCGGCCGGTAGAAGGGGCCCAGCATTTT. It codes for CAISESRPVEGAQHF.

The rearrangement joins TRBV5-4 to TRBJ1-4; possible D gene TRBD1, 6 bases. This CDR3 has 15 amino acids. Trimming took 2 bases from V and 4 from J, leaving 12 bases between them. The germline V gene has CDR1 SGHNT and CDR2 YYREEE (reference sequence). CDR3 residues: CASSFAKGGNEKLFF. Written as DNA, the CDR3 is TGTGCCAGCAGCTTCGCCAAGGGGGGTAATGAAAAACTGTTTTTT.

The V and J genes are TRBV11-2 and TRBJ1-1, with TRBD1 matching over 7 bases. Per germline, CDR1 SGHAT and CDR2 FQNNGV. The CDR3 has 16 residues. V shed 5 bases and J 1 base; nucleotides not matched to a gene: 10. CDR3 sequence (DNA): TGTGCCAGCAGCCACCGACAGGGAGGACCGAACACTGAAGCTTTCTTT. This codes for CASSHRQGGPNTEAFF.

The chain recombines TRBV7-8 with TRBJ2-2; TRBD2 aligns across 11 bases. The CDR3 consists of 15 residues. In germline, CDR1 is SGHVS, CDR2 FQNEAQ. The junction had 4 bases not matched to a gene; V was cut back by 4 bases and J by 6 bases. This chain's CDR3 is CASSSTSGRSGELFF. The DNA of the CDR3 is TGTGCCAGCAGCTCCACTAGCGGGAGATCCGGGGAGCTGTTTTTT.